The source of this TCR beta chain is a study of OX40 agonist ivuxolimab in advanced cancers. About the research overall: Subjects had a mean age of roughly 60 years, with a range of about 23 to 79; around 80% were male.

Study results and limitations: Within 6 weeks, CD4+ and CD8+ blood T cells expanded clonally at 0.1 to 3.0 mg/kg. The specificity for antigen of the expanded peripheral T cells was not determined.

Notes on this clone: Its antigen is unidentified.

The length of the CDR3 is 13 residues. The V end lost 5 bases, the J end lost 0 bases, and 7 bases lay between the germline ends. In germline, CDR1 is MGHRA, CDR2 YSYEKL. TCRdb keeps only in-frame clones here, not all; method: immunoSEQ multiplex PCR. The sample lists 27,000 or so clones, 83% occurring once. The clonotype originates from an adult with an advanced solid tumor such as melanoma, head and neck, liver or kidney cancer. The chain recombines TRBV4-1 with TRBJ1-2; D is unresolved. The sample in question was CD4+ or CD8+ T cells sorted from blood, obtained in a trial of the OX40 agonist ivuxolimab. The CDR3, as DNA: TGCGCCAGCAGCTCCCATACTAACTATGGCTACACCTTC. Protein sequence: CASSSHTNYGYTF.